These 22 T cell receptor beta chains were sequenced from one sample in a study of T cell repertoires in ileal Crohn's disease (dated by TCRdb to the late 2010s). Receptor amplification or capture employed the immunoSEQ multiplex PCR assay. In TCRdb, the immuneACCESS table is reduced to in-frame sequences with V and J assigned. These tables do not hold every clone; where another copy was compared, an unresolved V gene accounts for under half, and the others remain unexplained. This sample holds roughly 13,000 clones; about 85% were observed only once. The ten largest account for roughly 3.9% of the sample. Material for sequencing was ileal tissue. The receptors stem from an adult with Crohn's disease.

The V gene is TRBV5-4, the J gene TRBJ2-5, with TRBD2 identical over 7 bases. With the DNA end fitting TRBJ2-7 better, the J assignment may be wrong. The CDR3 loop spans 14 amino acids. CDR1 SGHNT and CDR2 YYREEE come from the germline V gene (reference sequence). As DNA, the CDR3 is TGTGCCAGCAGCCTGACTAGCCGAACCTACGAGCAGTACTTC. It is translated as CASSLTSRTYEQYF.

The rearrangement links TRBV5-5 to TRBJ2-7; perhaps TRBD2 as D (6 bases). The CDR3 has 12 residues. Germline CDR1 and CDR2: SGHKS and YYEKEE (reference sequence). V was shortened by 4 bases and J by 3 bases, with 8 bases between the two germline ends. This chain's CDR3 is CASSVGSYEQYF. The CDR3 region has the DNA TGTGCCAGCAGCGTCGGGAGCTACGAGCAGTACTTC.

This chain uses TRBV30 with TRBJ1-5; TRBD1 aligns across 8 bases. CDR1 and CDR2 from the germline V gene are GTSNPN and SVGIG (reference sequence). The CDR3 is made up of 13 amino acids. The V segment lost 4 bases and the J segment 5 bases; nucleotides outside the gene matches: 4. CDR3 bases: TGTGCCTGGACGACAGGGGAGTATCAGCCCCAGCATTTT. Protein: CAWTTGEYQPQHF.

The chain carries TRBV19 and TRBJ2-5, with 8 positions matching TRBD1. J was trimmed by 3 bases and V by 4 bases; bases with no gene match: 4. Looked up from germline, CDR1 is LNHDA and CDR2 is SQIVND (reference sequence). The CDR3 consists of 14 residues. In DNA form, the CDR3 reads TGTGCCAGTAGTAGCGGACAGGGAAAAGAGACCCAGTACTTC. Protein: CASSSGQGKETQYF.

This clone was seen only a few times. In DNA form, the CDR3 reads TGTGCCAGCAGCTCAGGGACAGGGTGGTTGAATGGCTACACCTTC. Its translation: CASSSGTGWLNGYTF. The V gene is TRBV6-1, the J gene TRBJ1-2; TRBD1 matches 9 bases. Germline V gene sequence: CDR1 MNHNS, CDR2 SASEGT. CDR3 length equals 15 residues. V shed 6 bases and J 6 bases; nucleotides not matched to a gene: 11.

This sequence joins TRBV13 and TRBJ2-7, with D perhaps matching TRBD1 (6 bases). CDR1 PRHDT and CDR2 FYEKMQ come from the germline V gene (reference sequence). Deletions cut 0 bases from V and 9 bases from J, with 9 bases between. This CDR3 has 12 amino acids. The CDR3 DNA follows: TGTGCCAGCAGCTTAGGGACAGGTGGGCAGTACTTC. The encoded protein is CASSLGTGGQYF. The full variable domain, rest sourced from reference TRBV13 and TRBJ2-7, is AAGVIQSPRHLIKEKRETATLKCYPIPRHDTVYWYQQGPGQDPQFLISFYEKMQSDKGSIPDRFSAQQFSDYHSELNMSSLELGDSALYFCASSLGTGGQYFGPGTRLTVT.

This clone has a single count. This chain links TRBV18 with TRBJ2-1; 12 bases are shared with TRBD2. The CDR3 contains 15 residues. CDR1 and CDR2 (germline): KGHSH, LQKENI. V shed 2 bases and J 6 bases; nucleotides not matched to a gene: 2. CDR3 sequence (DNA): TGTGCCAGCTCACCAAGACTAGCGGGAGCCAATGAGCAGTTCTTC. It is translated as CASSPRLAGANEQFF.

J is TRBJ1-1 and V is TRBV27; D unresolved. Trimming cost V 5 bases and J 1 base, with 11 bases left between them. The V gene's germline CDR1 is MNHEY and CDR2 SMNVEV (reference sequence). This CDR3 spans 14 amino acids. DNA for the CDR3: TGTGCCAGCAGTAAACTCGGGTGGAACACTGAAGCTTTCTTT. It specifies CASSKLGWNTEAFF.

This clone appeared a single time. J is TRBJ2-5 and V is TRBV5-1, with 8 bases lining up with TRBD1. Looked up from germline, CDR1 is SGHRS and CDR2 is YFSETQ. The junction had 6 bases not matched to a gene; V was cut back by 0 bases and J by 5 bases. The CDR3 length is 15 residues. The chain's CDR3 is CASSLGTGFYETQYF. CDR3 DNA: TGCGCCAGCAGCTTGGGGACAGGGTTTTATGAGACCCAGTACTTC.

The V call is TRBV19, the J call TRBJ1-6; D perhaps matches TRBD1 (6 bases). Trimming left V 7 bases short and J 8 bases short, with 12 bases between. Germline CDR1 LNHDA, CDR2 SQIVND (reference sequence). The length of the CDR3 is 13 residues. Written as DNA, the CDR3 is TGTGCCAGTACCTCTACAGGGTATTCACCCCTCCACTTT. Protein sequence: CASTSTGYSPLHF.

The genes are TRBV29-1 and TRBJ2-1; a possible D gene is TRBD1 (6 bases). The CDR3 length is 15 residues. In germline, CDR1 is SQVTM, CDR2 ANQGSEA. The V gene lost 6 bases and the J gene lost 0 bases, with 15 bases spanning the gap. This CDR3 reads CSVRTGTSSYNEQFF. The CDR3 nucleotides read TGCAGCGTGCGAACAGGGACCAGCTCCTACAATGAGCAGTTCTTC.

Only a few counts were recorded for this clone. Different DNA sequences within this sample yield the same CDR3. The rearrangement uses TRBV7-3 and TRBJ2-3; 8 nucleotides match TRBD2. CDR1 SGHTA and CDR2 FQGTGA come from the germline V gene. CDR3 length: 17 amino acids. The trim removed 1 base at V and 3 bases at J, leaving 9 bases unmatched. CDR3 DNA: TGTGCCAGCAGCTTAAACCCTAGCGGGTCCCGTACAGATACGCAGTATTTT. It encodes CASSLNPSGSRTDTQYF.

This clone was seen more than once but under ten times. The V call is TRBV5-4, the J call TRBJ1-2, with 9 positions matching TRBD1. Trimming took 4 bases from V and 3 from J; bases not matched to a gene: 7. The germline V gene encodes CDR1 SGHNT and CDR2 YYREEE (reference sequence). The CDR3 is 15 amino acids. CDR3 bases: TGTGCCAGCAGCCCAAGACAGGGGGTCGACTATGGCTACACCTTC. Encoded protein: CASSPRQGVDYGYTF.

In this sample, this clone turned up a few times. CDR3 sequence reads: CASSTGGGGTDTQYF. For the CDR3, the DNA is TGTGCCAGCAGCACCGGGGGCGGGGGAACAGATACGCAGTATTTT. The chain recombines TRBV7-8 with TRBJ2-3; D is perhaps TRBD2 (7 bases). V lost 5 bases, J lost 3 bases, and 15 bases lay in between. The V gene's germline CDR1 is SGHVS and CDR2 FQNEAQ. The CDR3 has 15 residues.

This sequence joins TRBV10-2 and TRBJ2-7; TRBD1 matches at 7 bases. Trimming removed 8 bases from V and 2 bases from J; junction bases left unmatched: 9. The CDR3 has 14 residues. Germline assignment: CDR1 WSHSY and CDR2 SAAADI. The CDR3 DNA reads TGCGCCAGCCGCCCGGGACAGAGGACCTACGAGCAGTACTTC. Its protein product is CASRPGQRTYEQYF.

The CDR3 sequence: CASHSGDSYNEQFF. CDR3 DNA: TGCGCCAGCCATAGCGGAGACTCCTACAATGAGCAGTTCTTC. This chain links TRBV5-1 with TRBJ2-1; a possible D gene is TRBD2 (6 bases). The CDR3 consists of 14 residues. V was cut by 7 bases and J by 0 bases, with 11 bases left in between. Germline assignment: CDR1 SGHRS and CDR2 YFSETQ.

V gene TRBV7-3 combines with J gene TRBJ2-5, with D possibly being TRBD1 (6 bases). V was trimmed by 5 bases and J by 7 bases, leaving 8 bases between them. Per the germline V gene, CDR1 is SGHTA and CDR2 is FQGTGA. The CDR3 extends over 11 amino acids. The CDR3 reads CASSEGVTQYF. The CDR3 DNA is TGTGCCAGCAGCGAGGGGGTGACCCAGTACTTC.

V is TRBV5-6 and J is TRBJ2-2; possible D gene TRBD2, 6 bases. CDR1 is SGHDT, CDR2 YYEEEE, per germline. CDR3 size: 15 residues. Trimming took off 2 bases at V and 7 bases at J, with 15 bases between the two ends. The CDR3 DNA is TGTGCCAGCAGCTTACTGGACTACCGGCGCGGGGAGCTGTTTTTT. This encodes CASSLLDYRRGELFF.

The chain uses TRBV4-1 and TRBJ2-5, with D perhaps matching TRBD2 (6 bases). The assigned J gene may be wrong: the sequence end matches TRBJ2-7 better. The CDR3 is 19 residues long. Germline V gives CDR1 MGHRA, CDR2 YSYEKL. CDR3: CASSQKPMEGGTELPEQYF. The CDR3 coding sequence is TGCGCCAGCAGCCAAAAGCCGATGGAAGGCGGGACGGAACTTCCCGAGCAGTACTTC.

The rearrangement uses TRBV6-4 and TRBJ2-5, with 14 bases identical to TRBD2. Germline CDR1 MRHNA, CDR2 SNTAGT. The length of the CDR3 is 16 residues. V gave up 6 bases and J gave up 2 bases; unmatched junction bases: 5. As DNA, the CDR3 is TGTGCCAGCAGCCGACTAGCGGGAGGGCCGCAAGAGACCCAGTACTTC. Protein: CASSRLAGGPQETQYF.

The chain uses TRBV5-8 and TRBJ2-7; 14 bases agree with TRBD2. Germline lookup yields CDR1 SGHTS and CDR2 YDEGEE. The CDR3 length is 17 residues. The V gene end was trimmed by 3 bases and the J gene end by 7 bases; junction bases not matched to a gene: 12. The CDR3 DNA reads TGTGCCAGCAGCTCGGGGCGGGGACTAGCGGGAGTCAAGGAGCAGTACTTC. Translated, it gives CASSSGRGLAGVKEQYF.

The chain joins TRBV6-5 to TRBJ2-7, with 10 positions matching TRBD2. Germline CDR1 and CDR2: MNHEY and SVGAGI. The CDR3 runs 13 residues. The V gene end was trimmed by 3 bases and the J gene end by 10 bases; junction bases not matched to a gene: 6. CDR3 in amino acids: CASSYNLAGDQYF. Written as DNA, the CDR3 is TGTGCCAGCAGTTATAACCTAGCGGGAGACCAGTACTTC.